This TCR beta chain derives from a study of blood T cell repertoires in COVID-19. Study-level information: The United States, Italy and Spain provided the acute and convalescent COVID-19 samples. Sample material is recorded as cDNA or gDNA derived from T cells, B-cell-depleted T cells, or PBMCs.

The assay was immunoSEQ multiplex PCR, and TCRdb's table has in-frame clones only and misses some. The sample records some 280,000 clones, about nine tenths being singletons. V dropped 6 bases and J dropped 7 bases, with 15 bases sitting between them. This CDR3 has 13 residues. Sequenced sample: peripheral blood. This rearrangement joins TRBV12-3 or TRBV12-4 to TRBJ1-2, with a tentative D call TRBD1 (5 bases). The sequence was obtained from a woman in her thirties or forties who had recovered from COVID-19. Written as DNA, the CDR3 is TGTGCCAGCAGAGGAGGGGACGAGCGTGGCTACACCTTC. This gives the protein CASRGGDERGYTF.